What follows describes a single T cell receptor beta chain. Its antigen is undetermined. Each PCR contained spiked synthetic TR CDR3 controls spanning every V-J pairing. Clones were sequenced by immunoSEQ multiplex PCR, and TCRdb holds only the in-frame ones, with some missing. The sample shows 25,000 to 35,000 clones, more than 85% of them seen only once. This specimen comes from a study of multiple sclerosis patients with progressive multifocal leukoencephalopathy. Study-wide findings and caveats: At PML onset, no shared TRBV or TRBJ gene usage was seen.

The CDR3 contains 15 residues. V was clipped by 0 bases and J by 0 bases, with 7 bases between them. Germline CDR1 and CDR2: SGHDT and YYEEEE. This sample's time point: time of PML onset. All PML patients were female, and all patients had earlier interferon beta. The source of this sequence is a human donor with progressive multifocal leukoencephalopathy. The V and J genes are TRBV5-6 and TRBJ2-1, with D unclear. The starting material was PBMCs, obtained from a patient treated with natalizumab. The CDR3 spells CASSLAPSSYNEQFF. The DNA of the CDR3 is TGTGCCAGCAGCTTGGCTCCGAGCTCCTACAATGAGCAGTTCTTC.